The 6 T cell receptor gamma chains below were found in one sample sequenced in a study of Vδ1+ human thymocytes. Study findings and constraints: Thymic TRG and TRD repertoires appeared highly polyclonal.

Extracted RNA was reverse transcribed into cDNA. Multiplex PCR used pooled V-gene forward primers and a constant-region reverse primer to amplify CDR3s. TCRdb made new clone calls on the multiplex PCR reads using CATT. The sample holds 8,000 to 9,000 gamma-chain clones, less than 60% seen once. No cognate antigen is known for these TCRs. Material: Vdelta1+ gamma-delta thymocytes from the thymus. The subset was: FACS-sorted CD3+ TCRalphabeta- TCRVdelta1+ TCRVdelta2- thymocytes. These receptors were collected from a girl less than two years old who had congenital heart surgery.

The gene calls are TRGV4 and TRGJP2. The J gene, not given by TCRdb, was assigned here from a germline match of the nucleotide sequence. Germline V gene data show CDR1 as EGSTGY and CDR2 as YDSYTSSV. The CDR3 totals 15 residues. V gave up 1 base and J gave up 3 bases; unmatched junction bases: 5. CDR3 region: CATWDGSRSDWIKTF. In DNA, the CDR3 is TGTGCCACCTGGGATGGTAGTCGTAGTGATTGGATCAAGACGTTT.

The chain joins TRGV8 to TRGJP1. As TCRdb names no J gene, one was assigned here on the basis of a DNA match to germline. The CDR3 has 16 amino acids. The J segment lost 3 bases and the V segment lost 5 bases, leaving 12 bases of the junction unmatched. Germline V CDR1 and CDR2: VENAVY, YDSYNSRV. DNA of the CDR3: TGTGCCACCTGGGCCCCGCCTCGGGCCACTGGTTGGTTCAAGATATTT. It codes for CATWAPPRATGWFKIF.

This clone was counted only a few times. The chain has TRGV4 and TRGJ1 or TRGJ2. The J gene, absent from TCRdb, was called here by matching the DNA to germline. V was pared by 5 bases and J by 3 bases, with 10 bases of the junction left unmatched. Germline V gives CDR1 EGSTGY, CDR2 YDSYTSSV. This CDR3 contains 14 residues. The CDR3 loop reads CATWATLLYYKKLF. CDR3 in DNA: TGTGCCACCTGGGCCACTTTACTTTATTATAAGAAACTCTTT.

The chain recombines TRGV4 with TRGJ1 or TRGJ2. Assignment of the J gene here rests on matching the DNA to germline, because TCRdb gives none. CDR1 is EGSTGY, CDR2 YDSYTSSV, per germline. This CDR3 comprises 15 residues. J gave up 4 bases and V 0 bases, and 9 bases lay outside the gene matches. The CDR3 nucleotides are TGTGCCACCTGGGATGGGCCCCGACTCTATTATAAGAAACTCTTT. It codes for CATWDGPRLYYKKLF.

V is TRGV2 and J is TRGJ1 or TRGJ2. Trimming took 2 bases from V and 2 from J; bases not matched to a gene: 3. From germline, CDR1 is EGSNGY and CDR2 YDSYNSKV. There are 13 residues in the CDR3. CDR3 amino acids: CATWDVYYYKKLF. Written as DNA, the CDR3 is TGTGCCACCTGGGACGTGTATTATTATAAGAAACTCTTT.

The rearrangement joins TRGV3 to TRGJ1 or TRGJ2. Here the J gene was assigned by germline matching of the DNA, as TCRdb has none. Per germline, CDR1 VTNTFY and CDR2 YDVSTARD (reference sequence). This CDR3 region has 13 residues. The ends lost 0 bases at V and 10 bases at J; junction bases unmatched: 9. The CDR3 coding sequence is TGTGCCACCTGGGACAGGCCGGGTAGAAAGAAACTCTTT. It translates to CATWDRPGRKKLF.